The clone carrying this T cell receptor beta chain was seen repeatedly, ten times or more. Its target is not known. Looked up from germline, CDR1 is DFQATT and CDR2 is SNEGSKA (reference sequence). V was cut by 3 bases and J by 10 bases, with 18 bases left in between. The CDR3 consists of 13 residues. Samples each yielded at least 6 micrograms of total RNA. For the second PCR, which ran for roughly 7 to 11 cycles, a sample-barcoded 5' primer and a J-beta primer mix were used. TCRdb reanalysed the 5' RACE reads using MiXCR and keeps one entry per CDR3 protein. The sample holds around 2 million distinct CDR3 sequences, 39% seen once. This entry belongs to a study of blood T cells in healthy people across ages. Study observations and caveats: Significant beta diversity loss was already apparent by age approximately 40, declining roughly linearly.

The gene calls are TRBV20-1 and TRBJ2-5; maybe TRBD1 (6 bases). Sequences were obtained from blood. The sequence derives from a human donor in good health. CDR3 coding DNA: TGCAGTGCTAGGAGGGGCAGGGGTGGAGACCAGTACTTC. It is translated as CSARRGRGGDQYF.